The clone carrying this T cell receptor (beta chain) was observed at least ten times. Antigen specificity is unknown. The sample is drawn from a study of identical twins. The J segment lost 3 bases and the V segment lost 8 bases, leaving 11 bases of the junction unmatched. Germline V lookup: CDR1 SQVTM, CDR2 ANQGSEA. The CDR3 runs 14 residues. Study-level results: Fewer insertions were carried by abundant cord blood beta clonotypes, but none was seen in memory repertoires.

The authors used template switching to add a universal primer site and gave cDNA unique molecular identifiers. TCRdb used MiXCR to reprocess the 5' RACE reads, holding one entry per CDR3 protein. The data contain a few hundred thousand distinct CDR3 sequences, 13% to 15% of them singletons. These records were also assigned to another study, of yellow fever vaccine responses in identical twins.

The clonotype was recovered from a woman between 18 and 29 years old in good health. Sequenced sample: CD4+ T cells sorted from blood. The chain recombines TRBV29-1 with TRBJ2-3; 7 nucleotides match TRBD2. The CDR3 sequence: CSSDQAGRTDTQYF. The CDR3 DNA reads TGCAGCTCTGATCAAGCGGGAAGGACAGATACGCAGTATTTT.